The 19 T cell receptor beta chains listed next were all sequenced from one sample in a study of cytomegalovirus exposure and HLA in healthy donors listed by TCRdb under 2017. The method was the immunoSEQ multiplex PCR assay. TCRdb carries this immuneACCESS record with in-frame sequences only. Its versions omit some clonotypes, under half of them owing to an unresolved V gene in the studies checked, with the rest unexplained. The sample table contains roughly 130,000 clones; only one count was recorded for 89% of them. In total, the top ten clones hold approximately 9.2% of the sample. Sample: PBMCs. These receptors were taken from a young woman in good health and CMV-seropositive.

The chain combines TRBV12-5 with TRBJ2-3, with a possible D match to TRBD1 (6 bases). V was trimmed by 6 bases and J by 2 bases, leaving 15 bases between them. CDR3 length: 15 amino acids. CDR1 is LGHNT, CDR2 FRNRAP, per germline. As DNA, the CDR3 is TGTGCTAGTGGCTGGGGGCAGGGTCACACAGATACGCAGTATTTT. Translating it yields CASGWGQGHTDTQYF.

This clone appeared once. V usage is TRBV2 and J usage is TRBJ2-3; 12 bases fit TRBD2. Germline V gene data show CDR1 as SNHLY and CDR2 as FYNNEI. The CDR3 covers 16 residues. The V and J ends lost 8 bases and 3 bases, in that order; junction bases with no gene match: 9. CDR3 coding DNA: TGTGCCAGCTTACTCGGACTAGCGGGGTTTACAGATACGCAGTATTTT. Translated: CASLLGLAGFTDTQYF.

This chain uses TRBV15 with TRBJ2-7; 8 positions agree with TRBD2. This CDR3 contains 16 residues. V was clipped by 0 bases and J by 2 bases; unmatched bases: 6. Germline lookup yields CDR1 LNHNV and CDR2 YYDKDF (reference sequence). CDR3 sequence (DNA): TGTGCCACCAGCAGAGATCTAACCGGGGGGGCCTACGAGCAGTACTTC. Translating gives CATSRDLTGGAYEQYF.

The chain carries TRBV19 and TRBJ1-5, with 8 bases lining up with TRBD1. V shed 6 bases, J shed 0 bases, and the junction held 7 bases outside the gene matches. Germline CDR1 is LNHDA and CDR2 is SQIVND (reference sequence). There are 16 residues in the CDR3. The CDR3 protein is CASRADRAYSNQPQHF. CDR3 sequence (DNA): TGTGCCAGTAGGGCGGACAGGGCGTATAGCAATCAGCCCCAGCATTTT.

The chain carries TRBV29-1 and TRBJ2-7, with TRBD2 matching over 11 bases. This CDR3 is 15 amino acids long. Germline V gene sequence: CDR1 SQVTM, CDR2 ANQGSEA. V lost 7 bases, J lost 3 bases, and 11 bases stayed unmatched. CDR3 bases: TGCAGCGGATTTCATGGGACTAGCGGAGACTACGAGCAGTACTTC. Encoded protein: CSGFHGTSGDYEQYF.

This clone has a single count. The chain is built from TRBV9 and TRBJ2-1; 8 nucleotides match TRBD2. J lost 4 bases, V lost 5 bases, and 8 bases had no gene match. The CDR3 loop spans 15 amino acids. Germline-derived CDR1 and CDR2 are SGDLS and YYNGEE. CDR3 in amino acids: CASSPGGPSYNEQFF. The CDR3 bases are TGTGCCAGCAGTCCGGGGGGGCCCTCTTACAATGAGCAGTTCTTC.

With respect to this clone: One end of the junction varies from germline; a read error may be responsible. This chain uses TRBV7-9 with TRBJ2-4; TRBD1 might be the D (6 bases). Germline V CDR1 and CDR2: SEHNR, FQNEAQ (reference sequence). CDR3 length: 12 residues. CDR3 amino acids: CASSLAGDRTNF. The CDR3 DNA follows: TGTGCCAGCAGCTTAGCGGGCGACAGGACGAACTTC.

J is TRBJ1-4 and V is TRBV28; D is uncertain. V lost 3 bases and J 3 bases, leaving 11 bases between the germline ends. Per the germline V gene, CDR1 is MDHEN and CDR2 is SYDVKM. This CDR3 is built from 15 residues. The CDR3 DNA follows: TGTGCCAGCAGTTTCCCCGATGGCCCTAATGAAAAACTGTTTTTT. Its protein is CASSFPDGPNEKLFF.

CDR3 sequence reads: CATATGAGQGYNEQFF. As DNA, the CDR3 is TGTGCCACGGCAACGGGGGCGGGACAGGGCTACAATGAGCAGTTCTTC. This chain connects TRBV28 to TRBJ2-1; TRBD1 matches 9 bases. The ends lost 10 bases at V and 3 bases at J; junction bases unmatched: 13. CDR3 length: 16 amino acids. Germline assignment: CDR1 MDHEN and CDR2 SYDVKM.

The V gene is TRBV9, the J gene TRBJ1-2, with D hard to call. The CDR3 spans 12 residues. Between the trimmed V and J ends, which lost 3 bases and 7 bases, there was a span of 10 bases. Germline V CDR1 and CDR2: SGDLS, YYNGEE. This CDR3 reads CASSAQDSGYTF. In nucleotides, the CDR3 is TGTGCCAGCAGCGCCCAGGATAGTGGCTACACCTTC.

This clone was observed a few times. The chain combines TRBV19 with TRBJ1-2; D remains unclear. V dropped 1 base and J dropped 4 bases, with 7 bases sitting between them. In germline, CDR1 is LNHDA, CDR2 SQIVND (reference sequence). The CDR3 runs to 13 residues. DNA for the CDR3: TGTGCCAGTAGTATAGCGGGTCCCTATGGCTACACCTTC. Its translation is CASSIAGPYGYTF.

V usage is TRBV21-1 and J usage is TRBJ1-1; no DNA check was done on the table's D call, TRBD1. TRBV21-1 is recorded as a pseudogene. The CDR3 is 15 amino acids. This chain's CDR3 is CASRLRQGARGEAFF. CDR3 nucleotides: TGTGCCAGCAGGTTGAGACAGGGGGCGCGAGGTGAAGCTTTCTTT.

The chain joins TRBV9 to TRBJ1-1, with D maybe TRBD1 (5 bases). Germline CDR1 is SGDLS and CDR2 is YYNGEE. The CDR3 consists of 16 residues. Trimming removed 3 bases at V and 2 bases at J, with 17 bases between. CDR3 region: CASSAWGDRLNTEAFF. For the CDR3, the DNA is TGTGCCAGCAGCGCCTGGGGGGACCGGCTTAACACTGAAGCTTTCTTT.

This clone was counted only a few times. This chain links TRBV7-9 with TRBJ2-1; the match to TRBD2 covers 7 bases. The CDR3 covers 16 residues. Trimming cost V 2 bases and J 3 bases; bases outside gene matches: 7. Germline CDR1 is SEHNR and CDR2 is FQNEAQ (reference sequence). CDR3 DNA sequence: TGTGCCAGCAGCTTAACGGCTAGCGGCCTCTACAATGAGCAGTTCTTC. Residues: CASSLTASGLYNEQFF.

The rearrangement links TRBV25-1 to TRBJ2-7; D call uncertain. Germline CDR1 reads MGHDK; CDR2 reads SYGVNS. CDR3 length equals 13 residues. Trimming removed 1 base from V and 7 bases from J, with 11 bases in between. The CDR3 spells CASSESDTKEQYF. The CDR3 DNA follows: TGTGCCAGCAGTGAATCTGACACGAAGGAGCAGTACTTC.

The chain joins TRBV5-1 to TRBJ2-5; D may be TRBD2 (6 bases). Germline loops: CDR1 SGHRS, CDR2 YFSETQ. This CDR3 has 14 residues. Trimming cost V 2 bases and J 5 bases, with 13 bases left between them. The CDR3 loop reads CASSFQRAGETQYF. CDR3 bases: TGCGCCAGCAGCTTTCAGCGGGCGGGGGAGACCCAGTACTTC. The full variable domain, with the rest looked up from reference TRBV5-1 and TRBJ2-5, is KAGVTQTPRYLIKTRGQQVTLSCSPISGHRSVSWYQQTPGQGLQFLFEYFSETQRNKGNFPGRFSGRQFSNSRSEMNVSTLELGDSALYLCASSFQRAGETQYFGPGTRLLVL.

This chain links TRBV7-6 with TRBJ2-7, with 7 bases lining up with TRBD1. The CDR3 runs 14 residues. The germline V gene has CDR1 SGHVS and CDR2 FNYEAQ. Losses at the gene ends were 0 bases for V and 4 bases for J; bases not matched to a gene: 3. The CDR3 nucleotides read TGTGCCAGCAGCTTAGCAGGGGGCGGGTACGAGCAGTACTTC. It is translated as CASSLAGGGYEQYF.

The chain joins TRBV19 to TRBJ1-4; D gene unclear. This CDR3 has 15 amino acids. Germline-derived CDR1 and CDR2 are LNHDA and SQIVND (reference sequence). V shed 6 bases and J shed 0 bases, with 11 bases lying between them. The CDR3: CASSRYLATNEKLFF. The CDR3 DNA reads as TGTGCCAGTAGCCGCTATCTTGCAACTAATGAAAAACTGTTTTTT.

This clone was counted between two and nine times. The chain uses TRBV7-8 and TRBJ2-7, with D uncertain. V dropped 6 bases and J dropped 2 bases, with 5 bases sitting between them. Germline V CDR1 and CDR2: SGHVS, FQNEAQ. This CDR3 has 11 residues. The CDR3 DNA is TGTGCCAGCAGTCGGGCCTACGAGCAGTACTTC. Amino acids: CASSRAYEQYF.